The 21 T cell receptor beta chains below come from one sample, sequenced in a study of blood T cell repertoires in COVID-19. Measured with immunoSEQ multiplex PCR; TCRdb has only the in-frame clones, and not every one. The sample has roughly 150,000 clones; 79% are singletons. What was sequenced was PBMCs or T cells enriched from blood (not recorded which). These receptor sequences come from a woman between 65 and 79 years old in a cohort exposed to, infected with or recovered from COVID-19 (not recorded which).

Of note for this clone: One end of the junction is discordant with germline, which a read error may explain. The chain couples TRBV5-8 to TRBJ2-7; D call uncertain. The CDR3 loop spans 12 amino acids. Germline-derived CDR1 and CDR2 are SGHTS and YDEGEE. This CDR3 reads CASSFGAYQQYF. As DNA, the CDR3 is TGTGCCAGCAGCTTTGGAGCCTACCAGCAGTACTTC.

The chain employs TRBV5-1 and TRBJ2-7, with a weak D call TRBD2 (6 bases). Germline V gene data show CDR1 as SGHRS and CDR2 as YFSETQ. The germline V and J ends were trimmed by 3 bases and 7 bases, with 14 bases remaining between them. The CDR3 length is 13 residues. The CDR3 sequence is CASSSGSSREQYF. The CDR3, as DNA: TGCGCCAGCAGCTCCGGGAGTTCGAGAGAGCAGTACTTC.

The rearrangement uses TRBV2 and TRBJ2-3; D not resolved. CDR3 length: 14 amino acids. CDR1 is SNHLY and CDR2 is FYNNEI in the germline V gene. Trimming left V 1 base short and J 2 bases short, with 7 bases between. CDR3 nucleotides: TGTGCCAGCAGTGAAGGAGGATCCACAGATACGCAGTATTTT. Translated, it gives CASSEGGSTDTQYF. Filled out from reference TRBV2 and TRBJ2-3, the complete variable domain reads EPEVTQTPSHQVTQMGQEVILRCVPISNHLYFYWYRQILGQKVEFLVSFYNNEISEKSEIFDDQFSVERPDGSNFTLKIRSTKLEDSAMYFCASSEGGSTDTQYFGPGTRLTVL.

The chain couples TRBV7-2 to TRBJ2-7; TRBD1 aligns across 11 bases. This CDR3 spans 17 amino acids. Germline V lookup: CDR1 SGHTA, CDR2 FQGNSA. V lost 2 bases, J lost 3 bases, and 9 bases stayed unmatched. In DNA form, the CDR3 reads TGTGCCAGCAGCTTATATGTTCGGACAGGGGGCATCTACGAGCAGTACTTC. Encoded protein: CASSLYVRTGGIYEQYF.

The rearrangement joins TRBV6-5 to TRBJ2-5; a possible D gene is TRBD1 (5 bases). V was cut by 2 bases and J by 4 bases, with 11 bases left in between. Germline V CDR1 and CDR2: MNHEY, SVGAGI. The CDR3 is made up of 14 amino acids. The CDR3: CASSYVQGSETQYF. CDR3 in DNA: TGTGCCAGCAGTTACGTGCAGGGATCAGAGACCCAGTACTTC.

This sequence joins TRBV4-3 and TRBJ1-3, with D possibly being TRBD1 (5 bases). Germline CDR1 and CDR2: LGHNA and YSLEER. V lost 1 base and J 0 bases, leaving 7 bases between the germline ends. The CDR3 totals 15 residues. The chain's CDR3 is CASSQGDYSGNTIYF. In DNA, the CDR3 is TGCGCCAGCAGCCAAGGGGACTACTCTGGAAACACCATATATTTT.

The genes are TRBV4-2 and TRBJ1-4; D might be TRBD1 (6 bases). CDR3 length: 18 residues. The germline V and J ends were trimmed by 1 base and 0 bases, with 15 bases remaining between them. Germline-derived CDR1 and CDR2 are LGHNA and YNFKEQ. CDR3 DNA: TGTGCCAGCAGCCAAGCGGCGGACAGTGCTCCAACTAATGAAAAACTGTTTTTT. It specifies CASSQAADSAPTNEKLFF.

This chain connects TRBV3-1 (or the pseudogene TRBV3-2) to TRBJ2-3; a weak D match, TRBD1 (5 bases). The germline V and J ends were trimmed by 5 bases and 4 bases, with 7 bases remaining between them. Germline CDR1 and CDR2: LGHDT and YNNKEL (reference sequence). The CDR3 has 12 residues. The CDR3 region is CASSSQADTQYF. The CDR3 coding sequence is TGTGCCAGCAGCTCACAGGCAGATACGCAGTATTTT.

The chain employs TRBV6-5 and TRBJ1-3; D is perhaps TRBD1 (6 bases). The CDR3 contains 15 residues. Germline V gene sequence: CDR1 MNHEY, CDR2 SVGAGI. Trimming took 6 bases from V and 5 from J, leaving 17 bases between them. In nucleotides, the CDR3 is TGTGCCAGCAGACTACGGTACAGGGAGAGAAACACCATATATTTT. This encodes CASRLRYRERNTIYF.

V is TRBV18 and J is TRBJ2-5; D is unresolved. Germline V gene sequence: CDR1 KGHSH, CDR2 LQKENI. Trimming left V 6 bases short and J 2 bases short, with 4 bases between. This CDR3 region has 11 residues. The chain's CDR3 is CASSIQETQYF. CDR3 bases: TGTGCCAGCTCTATTCAAGAGACCCAGTACTTC. Filled out from reference TRBV18 and TRBJ2-5, the complete variable domain reads NAGVMQNPRHLVRRRGQEARLRCSPMKGHSHVYWYRQLPEEGLKFMVYLQKENIIDESGMPKERFSAEFPKEGPSILRIQQVVRGDSAAYFCASSIQETQYFGPGTRLLVL.

J is TRBJ1-4 and V is TRBV18; D is unresolved. CDR1 and CDR2 from the germline V gene are KGHSH and LQKENI. This CDR3 has 13 amino acids. Trimming took off 5 bases at V and 8 bases at J, with 12 bases between the two ends. The CDR3 here is CASSIEMGEKLFF. In DNA form, the CDR3 reads TGTGCCAGCTCAATCGAGATGGGCGAAAAACTGTTTTTT.

The chain joins TRBV5-1 to TRBJ2-7; 7 nucleotides agree with TRBD1. CDR1 is SGHRS and CDR2 is YFSETQ in the germline V gene. The trim removed 2 bases at V and 5 bases at J, leaving 7 bases unmatched. The CDR3 spans 14 residues. CDR3 nucleotide sequence: TGCGCCAGCAGCTTCGGGACAGCTCGAAACGAGCAGTACTTC. Its translation is CASSFGTARNEQYF. Supplemented by reference TRBV5-1 and TRBJ2-7, the full variable domain reads KAGVTQTPRYLIKTRGQQVTLSCSPISGHRSVSWYQQTPGQGLQFLFEYFSETQRNKGNFPGRFSGRQFSNSRSEMNVSTLELGDSALYLCASSFGTARNEQYFGPGTRLTVT.

The chain carries TRBV30 and TRBJ2-1; D is uncertain. Germline-derived CDR1 and CDR2 are GTSNPN and SVGIG (reference sequence). The CDR3 length is 11 residues. Between the trimmed V and J ends, which lost 4 bases and 6 bases, there was a span of 7 bases. CDR3: CAWISFNEQFF. The CDR3 DNA reads TGTGCCTGGATCTCTTTCAATGAGCAGTTCTTC.

This clone has only a few counts. The V and J genes are TRBV28 and TRBJ2-7; D not certain. The germline CDR1 and CDR2 sequences are MDHEN and SYDVKM. This CDR3 has 13 residues. The germline V and J ends were trimmed by 6 bases and 0 bases, with 9 bases remaining between them. For the CDR3, the DNA is TGTGCCAGCAGCGAACAGAGCTCCTACGAGCAGTACTTC. Its translation is CASSEQSSYEQYF.

The chain joins TRBV5-1 to TRBJ2-7; possible D gene TRBD1, 5 bases. Trimming stripped 4 bases from V and 1 base from J, with 9 bases between. Germline loops: CDR1 SGHRS, CDR2 YFSETQ. CDR3 length: 13 amino acids. CDR3 in DNA: TGCGCCAGCAGCGCCCCAGGGTCCTACGAGCAGTACTTC. It codes for CASSAPGSYEQYF.

V gene TRBV7-9 combines with J gene TRBJ2-2; D is possibly TRBD1 (6 bases). Trimming removed 5 bases from V and 1 base from J, with 8 bases in between. Germline values: CDR1 SEHNR, CDR2 FQNEAQ (reference sequence). The CDR3 runs 14 residues. The CDR3 loop reads CASSQTGNTGELFF. The CDR3 region has the DNA TGTGCCAGCAGCCAGACAGGGAACACCGGGGAGCTGTTTTTT.

This clone has only one observation. The chain combines TRBV7-9 with TRBJ2-1, with 15 positions matching TRBD2. Losses at the gene ends were 5 bases for V and 0 bases for J; bases not matched to a gene: 5. Germline V lookup: CDR1 SEHNR, CDR2 FQNEAQ (reference sequence). This CDR3 region has 18 residues. Written as DNA, the CDR3 is TGTGCCAGCAGCACCGGGACTAGCGGGGGGAGCTCCTACAATGAGCAGTTCTTC. Its translation is CASSTGTSGGSSYNEQFF.

V is TRBV7-2 and J is TRBJ2-7; 13 bases are a match to TRBD2. Germline CDR1 is SGHTA and CDR2 is FQGNSA. Losses at the gene ends were 4 bases for V and 0 bases for J; bases not matched to a gene: 0. The CDR3 covers 15 residues. The CDR3 here is CASSWTSGSSYEQYF. In nucleotides, the CDR3 is TGTGCCAGCAGCTGGACTAGCGGGAGCTCCTACGAGCAGTACTTC.

The chain couples TRBV6-5 to TRBJ2-7; 9 positions match TRBD2. V shed 5 bases, J shed 2 bases, and the junction held 4 bases outside the gene matches. The germline gives CDR1 MNHEY, CDR2 SVGAGI. The CDR3 sequence is 14 residues long. The CDR3 loop is CASSSLAGTYEQYF. In nucleotides, the CDR3 is TGTGCCAGCAGTAGTCTAGCGGGAACCTACGAGCAGTACTTC.

The CDR3 sequence is CASSFAGTGYEQYF. Written as DNA, the CDR3 is TGCGCCAGCAGCTTTGCCGGGACAGGTTACGAGCAGTACTTC. This rearrangement joins TRBV5-1 to TRBJ2-7; 8 bases map to TRBD1. The CDR3 extends over 14 amino acids. V was pared by 2 bases and J by 4 bases, with 5 bases of the junction left unmatched. The germline CDR1 and CDR2 sequences are SGHRS and YFSETQ.

The table lists this clone with a count of one. This chain uses TRBV5-6 with TRBJ1-2; 7 nucleotides line up with TRBD1. The CDR3 is 14 residues long. From germline, CDR1 is SGHDT and CDR2 YYEEEE. V gave up 5 bases and J gave up 2 bases; unmatched junction bases: 6. The CDR3 DNA reads TGTGCCAGCAGTAGGACAGGAGTAAACTATGGCTACACCTTC. This encodes CASSRTGVNYGYTF.